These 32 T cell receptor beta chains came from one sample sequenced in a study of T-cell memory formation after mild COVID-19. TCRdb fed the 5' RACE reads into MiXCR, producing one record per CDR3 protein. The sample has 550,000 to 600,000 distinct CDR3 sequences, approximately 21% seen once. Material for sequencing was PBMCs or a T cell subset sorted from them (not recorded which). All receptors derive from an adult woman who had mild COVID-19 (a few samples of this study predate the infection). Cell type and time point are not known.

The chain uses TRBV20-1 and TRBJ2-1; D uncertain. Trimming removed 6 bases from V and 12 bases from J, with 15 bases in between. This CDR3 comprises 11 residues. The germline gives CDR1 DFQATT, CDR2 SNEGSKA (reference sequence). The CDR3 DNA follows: TGCAGTGCCATCGATGTGTTGGGGCAGTTCTTC. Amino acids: CSAIDVLGQFF.

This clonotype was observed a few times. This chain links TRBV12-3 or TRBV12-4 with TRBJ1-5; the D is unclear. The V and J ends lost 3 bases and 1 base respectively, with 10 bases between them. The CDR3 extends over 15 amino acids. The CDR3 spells CASSFARVSNQPQHF. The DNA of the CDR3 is TGTGCCAGCAGTTTCGCGCGGGTAAGCAATCAGCCCCAGCATTTT.

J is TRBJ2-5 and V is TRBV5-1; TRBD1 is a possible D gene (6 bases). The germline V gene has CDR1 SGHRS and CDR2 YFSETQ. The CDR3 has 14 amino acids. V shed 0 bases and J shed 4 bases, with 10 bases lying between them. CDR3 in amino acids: CASSLEDSGETQYF. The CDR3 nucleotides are TGCGCCAGCAGCTTGGAGGACAGTGGAGAGACCCAGTACTTC.

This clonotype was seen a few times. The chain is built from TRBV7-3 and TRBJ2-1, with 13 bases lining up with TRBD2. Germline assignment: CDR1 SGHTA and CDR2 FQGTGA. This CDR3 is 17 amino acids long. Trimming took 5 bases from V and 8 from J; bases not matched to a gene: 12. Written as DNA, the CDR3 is TGTGCCAGCAGCCCCGAGTACCGGACTAGCGGGAGCGATGAGCAGTTCTTC. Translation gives CASSPEYRTSGSDEQFF.

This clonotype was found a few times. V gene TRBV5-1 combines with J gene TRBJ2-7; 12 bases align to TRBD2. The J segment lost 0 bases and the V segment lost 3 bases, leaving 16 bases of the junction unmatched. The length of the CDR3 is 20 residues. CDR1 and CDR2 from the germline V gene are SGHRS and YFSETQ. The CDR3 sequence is CASSSSGLAGTLGGSYEQYF. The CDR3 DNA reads TGCGCCAGCAGCTCGTCTGGACTAGCGGGAACCCTCGGGGGCTCCTACGAGCAGTACTTC.

The CDR3 DNA sequence: TGCAGTGCTAAATCAGTTATAGCGGGAGGCCTCACAGATACGCAGTATTTT. Protein: CSAKSVIAGGLTDTQYF. V and J are TRBV20-1 and TRBJ2-3, with TRBD2 matching over 10 bases. CDR3 size: 17 residues. Looked up from germline, CDR1 is DFQATT and CDR2 is SNEGSKA (reference sequence). V shed 4 bases, J shed 2 bases, and the junction held 12 bases outside the gene matches.

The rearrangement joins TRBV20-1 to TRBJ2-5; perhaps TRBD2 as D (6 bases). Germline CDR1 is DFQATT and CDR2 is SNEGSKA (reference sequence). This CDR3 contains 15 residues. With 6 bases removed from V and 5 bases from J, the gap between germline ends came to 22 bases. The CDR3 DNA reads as TGCAGTGCCCACTTGGTCCCGGGAGTTAGGGAGACCCAGTACTTC. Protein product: CSAHLVPGVRETQYF.

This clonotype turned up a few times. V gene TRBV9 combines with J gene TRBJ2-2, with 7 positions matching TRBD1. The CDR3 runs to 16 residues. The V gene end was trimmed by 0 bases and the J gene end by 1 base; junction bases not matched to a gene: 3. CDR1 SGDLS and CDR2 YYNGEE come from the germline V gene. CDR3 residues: CASSVGGGENTGELFF. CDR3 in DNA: TGTGCCAGCAGCGTAGGAGGGGGCGAGAACACCGGGGAGCTGTTTTTT.

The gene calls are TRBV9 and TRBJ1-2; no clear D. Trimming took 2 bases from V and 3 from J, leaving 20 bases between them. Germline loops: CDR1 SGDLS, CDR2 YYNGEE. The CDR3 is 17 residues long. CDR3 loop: CASSVSPQAVEDYGYTF. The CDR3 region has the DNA TGTGCCAGCAGCGTGAGCCCCCAAGCAGTAGAGGACTATGGCTACACCTTC.

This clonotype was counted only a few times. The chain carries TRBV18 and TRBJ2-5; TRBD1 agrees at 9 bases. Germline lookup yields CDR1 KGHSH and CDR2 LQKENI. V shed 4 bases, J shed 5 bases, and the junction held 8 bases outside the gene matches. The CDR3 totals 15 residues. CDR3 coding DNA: TGTGCCAGCTCACTCGGACAGGGGCCGGGGGAGACCCAGTACTTC. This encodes CASSLGQGPGETQYF.

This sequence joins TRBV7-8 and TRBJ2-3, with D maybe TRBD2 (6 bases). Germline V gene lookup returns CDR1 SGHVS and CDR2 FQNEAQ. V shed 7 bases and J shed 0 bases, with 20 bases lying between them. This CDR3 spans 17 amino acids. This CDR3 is CASILLRRGVSTDTQYF. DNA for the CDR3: TGTGCCAGCATCCTACTTCGTCGCGGGGTTAGCACAGATACGCAGTATTTT.

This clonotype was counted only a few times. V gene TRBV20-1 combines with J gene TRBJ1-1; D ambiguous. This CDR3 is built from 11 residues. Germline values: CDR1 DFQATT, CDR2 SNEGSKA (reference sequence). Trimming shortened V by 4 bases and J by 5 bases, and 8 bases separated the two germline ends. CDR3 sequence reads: CSAIPHTEAFF. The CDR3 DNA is TGCAGTGCTATCCCACATACTGAAGCTTTCTTT.

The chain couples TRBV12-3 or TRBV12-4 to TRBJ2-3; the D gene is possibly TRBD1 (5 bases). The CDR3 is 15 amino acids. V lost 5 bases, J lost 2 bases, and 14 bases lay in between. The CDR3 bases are TGTGCCAGCAGTCAGGGATCTAGTACCACAGATACGCAGTATTTT. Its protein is CASSQGSSTTDTQYF.

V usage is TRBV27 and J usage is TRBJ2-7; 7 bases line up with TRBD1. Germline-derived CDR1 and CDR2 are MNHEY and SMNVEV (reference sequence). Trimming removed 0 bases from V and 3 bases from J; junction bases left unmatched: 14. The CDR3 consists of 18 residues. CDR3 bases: TGTGCCAGCAGTTTATCGCAGTTCACCAGACAGGGAAACTACGAGCAGTACTTC. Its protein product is CASSLSQFTRQGNYEQYF.

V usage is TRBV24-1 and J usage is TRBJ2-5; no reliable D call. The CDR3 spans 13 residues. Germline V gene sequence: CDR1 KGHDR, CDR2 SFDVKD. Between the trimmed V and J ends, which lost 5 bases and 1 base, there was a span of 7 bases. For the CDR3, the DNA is TGTGCCACCAGTGTTGGCAGCCAAGAGACCCAGTACTTC. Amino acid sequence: CATSVGSQETQYF.

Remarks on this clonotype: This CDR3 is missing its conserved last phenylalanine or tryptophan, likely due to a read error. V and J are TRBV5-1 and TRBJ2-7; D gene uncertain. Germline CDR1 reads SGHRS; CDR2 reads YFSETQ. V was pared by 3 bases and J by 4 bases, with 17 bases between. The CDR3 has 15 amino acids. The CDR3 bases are TGCGCCAGCAGCTCCCGAGAGGAGTTCGGATACGAGCAGTACTTA. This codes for CASSSREEFGYEQYL.

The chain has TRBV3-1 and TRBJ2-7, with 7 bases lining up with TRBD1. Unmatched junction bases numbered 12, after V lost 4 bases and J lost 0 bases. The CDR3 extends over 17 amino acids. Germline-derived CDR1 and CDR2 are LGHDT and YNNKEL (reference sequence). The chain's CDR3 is CASSLGQSRIPSYEQYF. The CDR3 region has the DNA TGTGCCAGCAGCCTGGGACAGTCGAGGATCCCCTCCTACGAGCAGTACTTC.

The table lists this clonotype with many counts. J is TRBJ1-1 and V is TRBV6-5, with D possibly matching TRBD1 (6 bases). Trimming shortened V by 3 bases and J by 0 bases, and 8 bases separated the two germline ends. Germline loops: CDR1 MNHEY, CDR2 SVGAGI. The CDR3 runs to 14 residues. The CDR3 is CASSYGGLNTEAFF. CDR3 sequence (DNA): TGTGCCAGCAGTTATGGGGGCCTGAACACTGAAGCTTTCTTT.

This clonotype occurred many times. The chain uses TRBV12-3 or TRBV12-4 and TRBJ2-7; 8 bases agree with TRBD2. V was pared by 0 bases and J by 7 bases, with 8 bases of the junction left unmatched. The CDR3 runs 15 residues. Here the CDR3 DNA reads TGTGCCAGCAGTTTAGCGGGGACTAGAGGGATGGAGCAGTACTTC. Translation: CASSLAGTRGMEQYF.

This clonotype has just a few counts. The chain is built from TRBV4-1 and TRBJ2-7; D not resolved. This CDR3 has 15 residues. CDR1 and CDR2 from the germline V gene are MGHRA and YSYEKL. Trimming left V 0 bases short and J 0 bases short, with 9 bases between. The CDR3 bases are TGCGCCAGCAGCCAAGATGAGCACAGCTCCTACGAGCAGTACTTC. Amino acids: CASSQDEHSSYEQYF.

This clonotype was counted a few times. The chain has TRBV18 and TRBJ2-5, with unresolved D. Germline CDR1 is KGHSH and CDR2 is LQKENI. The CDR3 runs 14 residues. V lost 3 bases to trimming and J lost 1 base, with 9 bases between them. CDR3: CASSPARFQETQYF. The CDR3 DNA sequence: TGTGCCAGCTCACCGGCCCGATTCCAAGAGACCCAGTACTTC.

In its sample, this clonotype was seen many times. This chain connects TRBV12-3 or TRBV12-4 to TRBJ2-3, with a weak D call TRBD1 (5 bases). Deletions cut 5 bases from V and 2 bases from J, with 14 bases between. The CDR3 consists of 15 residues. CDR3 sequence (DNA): TGTGCCAGCAGTCCTCAGGGTAGTAACACAGATACGCAGTATTTT. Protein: CASSPQGSNTDTQYF.

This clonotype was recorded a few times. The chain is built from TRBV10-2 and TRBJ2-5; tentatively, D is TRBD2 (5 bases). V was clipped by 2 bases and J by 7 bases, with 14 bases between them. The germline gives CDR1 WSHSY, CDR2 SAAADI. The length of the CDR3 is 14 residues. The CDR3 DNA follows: TGCGCCAGCAGTGAGGCAGGTTATCGGGGGACCCAGTACTTC. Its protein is CASSEAGYRGTQYF.

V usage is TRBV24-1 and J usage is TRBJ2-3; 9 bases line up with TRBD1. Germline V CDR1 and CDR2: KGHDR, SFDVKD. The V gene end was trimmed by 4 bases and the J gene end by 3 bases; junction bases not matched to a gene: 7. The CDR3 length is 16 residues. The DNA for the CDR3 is TGTGCCACCAGTGACACCGGGACAGGGTTGACAGATACGCAGTATTTT. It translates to CATSDTGTGLTDTQYF.

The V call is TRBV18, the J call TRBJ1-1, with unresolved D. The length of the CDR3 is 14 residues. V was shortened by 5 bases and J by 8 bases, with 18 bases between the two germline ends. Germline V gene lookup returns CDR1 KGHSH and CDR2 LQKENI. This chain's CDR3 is CASSTAGGRWEAFF. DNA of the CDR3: TGTGCCAGCTCAACTGCCGGTGGGAGGTGGGAAGCTTTCTTT.

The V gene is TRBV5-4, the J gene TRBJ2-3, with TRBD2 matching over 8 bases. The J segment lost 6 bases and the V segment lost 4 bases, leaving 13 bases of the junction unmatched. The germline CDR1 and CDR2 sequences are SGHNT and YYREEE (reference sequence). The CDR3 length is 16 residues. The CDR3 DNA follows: TGTGCCAGCAGCCCCCCCTCGGCGGGGGGAGACGATACGCAGTATTTT. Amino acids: CASSPPSAGGDDTQYF. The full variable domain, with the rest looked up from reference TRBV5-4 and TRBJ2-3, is ETGVTQSPTHLIKTRGQQVTLRCSSQSGHNTVSWYQQALGQGPQFIFQYYREEENGRGNFPPRFSGLQFPNYSSELNVNALELDDSALYLCASSPPSAGGDDTQYFGPGTRLTVL.

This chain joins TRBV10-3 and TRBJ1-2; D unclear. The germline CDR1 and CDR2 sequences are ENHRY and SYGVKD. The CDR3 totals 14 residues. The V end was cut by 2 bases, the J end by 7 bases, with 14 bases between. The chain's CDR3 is CAISEKDASSGYTF. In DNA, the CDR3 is TGTGCCATCAGTGAGAAGGACGCATCTAGTGGCTACACCTTC.

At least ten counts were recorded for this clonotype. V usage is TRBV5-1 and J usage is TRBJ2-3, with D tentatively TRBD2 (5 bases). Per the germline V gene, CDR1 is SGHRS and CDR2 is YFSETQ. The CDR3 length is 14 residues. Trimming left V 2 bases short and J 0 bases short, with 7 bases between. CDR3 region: CASSLRTSTDTQYF. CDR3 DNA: TGCGCCAGCAGCTTACGGACTAGCACAGATACGCAGTATTTT.

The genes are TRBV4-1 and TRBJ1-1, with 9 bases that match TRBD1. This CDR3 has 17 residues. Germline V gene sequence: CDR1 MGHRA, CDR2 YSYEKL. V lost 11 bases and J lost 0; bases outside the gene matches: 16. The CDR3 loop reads CAAGGRTGGKVNTEAFF. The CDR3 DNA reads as TGCGCCGCAGGGGGCCGAACAGGGGGCAAGGTGAACACTGAAGCTTTCTTT.

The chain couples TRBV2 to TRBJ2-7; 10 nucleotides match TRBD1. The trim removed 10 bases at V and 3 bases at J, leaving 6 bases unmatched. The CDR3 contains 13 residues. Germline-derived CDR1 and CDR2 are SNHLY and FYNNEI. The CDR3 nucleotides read TGTGCCACCCGCGGGACAGGGGTCTACGAGCAGTACTTC. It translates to CATRGTGVYEQYF.

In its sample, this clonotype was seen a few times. CDR3 residues: CACRQGRNTGELFF. CDR3 nucleotide sequence: TGTGCCTGCCGACAGGGGAGGAACACCGGGGAGCTGTTTTTT. The rearrangement joins TRBV30 to TRBJ2-2; 8 bases match TRBD1. Germline V gene data show CDR1 as GTSNPN and CDR2 as SVGIG (reference sequence). The CDR3 runs 14 residues. The V gene end was trimmed by 6 bases and the J gene end by 1 base; junction bases not matched to a gene: 4.

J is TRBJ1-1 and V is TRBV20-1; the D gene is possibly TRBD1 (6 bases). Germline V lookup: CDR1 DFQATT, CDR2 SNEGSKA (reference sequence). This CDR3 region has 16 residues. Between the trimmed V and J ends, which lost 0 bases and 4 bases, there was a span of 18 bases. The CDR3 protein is CSARDSPQGWITEAFF. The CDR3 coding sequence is TGCAGTGCTAGAGATTCCCCCCAGGGGTGGATCACTGAAGCTTTCTTT.